A selection of T cell receptor beta chains follows, all from one sample in a study of OX40 agonist ivuxolimab in advanced cancers. Generated by immunoSEQ multiplex PCR, the TCRdb table keeps only in-frame clones and is missing some. In the table there are some 80,000 clones, 87% of which are singletons. Source: CD4+ or CD8+ T cells sorted from blood, taken in a trial of the OX40 agonist ivuxolimab. These receptors all stem from an adult with an advanced solid tumor such as melanoma, head and neck, liver or kidney cancer. CDR3s include the opening cysteine and the closing phenylalanine or tryptophan. The D gene is left open where the match is weak.

v_call,d_call,cdr3_length,j_call,cdr3_aa
TRBV19,.,15,TRBJ1-5,CASREGGTSNQPQHF
TRBV28,.,15,TRBJ2-7,CASRPSGGPIHEQYF
TRBV5-6,.,13,.,CASSLDRAAEQYF
TRBV5-6,.,14,TRBJ1-2,CASSSGTVVYGYTF
TRBV19,.,14,TRBJ2-1,CASSIDPGRREQFF
TRBV7-2,.,14,TRBJ1-1,CASSTKTQNTEAFF
TRBV7-2,.,15,TRBJ1-3,CASSLVGRVGNTIYF
TRBV6-6,.,14,TRBJ2-3,CASRKLASTDTQYF
TRBV6-5,.,13,TRBJ1-2,CASSLGEDYGYTF
TRBV6-1,TRBD1,13,TRBJ1-2,CASRGPGGYGYTF
TRBV25-1,.,13,TRBJ2-5,CASSLTAQETQYF
TRBV4-1,.,16,TRBJ2-3,CASSPHGQGRADTQYF
TRBV6-6,.,13,TRBJ1-5,CASSRERNQPQHF
TRBV6-1,TRBD1,16,TRBJ2-5,CASSDAGTGGWQTQYF
TRBV27,TRBD2,16,TRBJ2-1,CASSSPTSGRPNEQFF
TRBV25-1,TRBD2,15,TRBJ2-7,CASSVGASGLYEQYF
TRBV9,.,16,TRBJ1-4,CASSVGGTTTNEKLFF
TRBV28,.,16,TRBJ1-2,CASSFPPWVGFYGYTF
TRBV30,TRBD1,13,TRBJ1-2,CAWRLGQGGGYTF
TRBV19,TRBD1,15,TRBJ1-5,CASSIGRQGDQPQHF
TRBV5-1,.,15,TRBJ2-5,CASSYQTGYQETQYF
TRBV30,.,13,TRBJ2-1,CAWSPTGYNEQFF
TRBV6-6,.,15,TRBJ1-6,CASSYESSYNSPLHF
TRBV5-1,TRBD1,14,TRBJ2-7,CASSPGTGTYEQYF
TRBV29-1,.,13,TRBJ2-7,CSVTGAPSYEQYF
TRBV5-1,.,14,TRBJ1-4,CASSFGSLNEKLFF
TRBV2,TRBD1,13,TRBJ1-2,CASREGQGFRYTF
TRBV2,TRBD1,12,TRBJ1-2,CASRDDRGGYTF
TRBV29-1,.,20,TRBJ2-6,CSVEESPLRHGSSGANVLTF
TRBV6-5,.,15,TRBJ1-2,CASRPPGITGYGYTF
TRBV9,TRBD2,16,TRBJ2-3,CASSVGSGRSGNTQYF
TRBV15,TRBD2,15,TRBJ2-5,CATSRDDAGEETQYF
TRBV2,.,14,TRBJ1-1,CASRGTFLGTEAFF
TRBV5-1,TRBD1,14,TRBJ2-7,CASSLTGQAYEQYF
TRBV28,TRBD1,14,TRBJ1-2,CASRDRVPNYGYTF
TRBV10-3,TRBD1,15,TRBJ1-5,CAISEGQGSNQPQHF
TRBV21-1,.,17,TRBJ2-3,CASSWSPRGALTDTQYF
TRBV5-1,TRBD1,21,TRBJ1-3,CASSRGPAAWILGQGTNTIYF